The 2 T cell receptor beta chains given below trace back to one sample, sequenced in a study of T cells in Graves' hyperthyroidism and ophthalmopathy. What was amplified from RNA transcripts were TCR beta CDR3 regions. TCR CDR3 underwent first-round RT-PCR with the HTBI primer set. TCRdb re-analysed the multiplex PCR reads in MiXCR, keeping a single row per CDR3 protein. This sample carries roughly 400,000 distinct CDR3 sequences, 11% to 15% of them seen once, and the ten largest clones take around 28%. Sequencing was carried out using blood. The receptors were sampled from a man between 45 and 60 years old with Graves' ophthalmopathy.

CDR3 region: CASSIVAAEKLFF. The CDR3 nucleotides are TGTGCCAGTAGTATAGTGGCAGCAGAAAAACTGTTTTTT. V usage is TRBV19 and J usage is TRBJ1-4; unclear D gene. The CDR3 totals 13 residues. V lost 1 base and J 8 bases, leaving 8 bases between the germline ends. The germline V gene has CDR1 LNHDA and CDR2 SQIVND (reference sequence).

V is TRBV29-1 and J is TRBJ2-3; D possibly corresponds to TRBD1 (8 bases). The V gene's germline CDR1 is SQVTM and CDR2 ANQGSEA. Trimming stripped 1 base from V and 0 bases from J, with 23 bases between. The CDR3 runs to 19 residues. CDR3 loop: CSVEGGGLGRGPSTDTQYF. As DNA, the CDR3 is TGCAGCGTTGAAGGGGGGGGATTGGGCAGGGGGCCGAGCACAGATACGCAGTATTTT.